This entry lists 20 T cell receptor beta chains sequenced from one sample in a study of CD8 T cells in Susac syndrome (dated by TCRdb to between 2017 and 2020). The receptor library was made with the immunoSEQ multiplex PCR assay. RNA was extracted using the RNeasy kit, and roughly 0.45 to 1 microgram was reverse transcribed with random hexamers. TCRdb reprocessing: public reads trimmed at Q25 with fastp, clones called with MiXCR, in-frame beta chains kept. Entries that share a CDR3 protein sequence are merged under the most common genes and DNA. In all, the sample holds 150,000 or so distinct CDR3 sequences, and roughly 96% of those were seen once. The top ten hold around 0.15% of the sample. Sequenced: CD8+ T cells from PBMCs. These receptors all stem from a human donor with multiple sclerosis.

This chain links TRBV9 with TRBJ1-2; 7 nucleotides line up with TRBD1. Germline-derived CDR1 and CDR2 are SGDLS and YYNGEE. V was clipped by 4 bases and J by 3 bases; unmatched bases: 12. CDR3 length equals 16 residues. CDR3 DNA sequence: TGTGCCAGCAGCCAAGAAGGAGGGGGCGACTACTATGGCTACACCTTC. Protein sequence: CASSQEGGGDYYGYTF.

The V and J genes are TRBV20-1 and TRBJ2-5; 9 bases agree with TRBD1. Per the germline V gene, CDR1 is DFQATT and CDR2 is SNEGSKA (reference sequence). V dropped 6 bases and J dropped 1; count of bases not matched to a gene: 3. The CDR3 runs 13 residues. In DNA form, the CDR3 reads TGCAGTGCGCTGACAGGGGGCCAAGAGACCCAGTACTTC. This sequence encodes CSALTGGQETQYF.

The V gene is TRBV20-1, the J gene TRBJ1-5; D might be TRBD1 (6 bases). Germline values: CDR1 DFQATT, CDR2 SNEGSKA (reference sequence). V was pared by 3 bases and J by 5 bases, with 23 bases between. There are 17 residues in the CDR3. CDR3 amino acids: CSASPGAAWLSDQPQHF. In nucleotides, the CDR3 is TGCAGTGCTAGTCCAGGGGCGGCTTGGCTCTCTGATCAGCCCCAGCATTTT.

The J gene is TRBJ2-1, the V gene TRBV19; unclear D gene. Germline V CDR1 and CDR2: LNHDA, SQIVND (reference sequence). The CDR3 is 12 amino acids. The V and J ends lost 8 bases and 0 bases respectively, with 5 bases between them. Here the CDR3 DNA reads TGTGCCAGTTCGGCCTCCTACAATGAGCAGTTCTTC. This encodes CASSASYNEQFF.

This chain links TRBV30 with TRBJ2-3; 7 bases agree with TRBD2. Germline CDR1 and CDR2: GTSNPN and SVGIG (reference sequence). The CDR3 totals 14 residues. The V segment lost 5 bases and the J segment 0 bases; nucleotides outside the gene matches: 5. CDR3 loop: CAWGGGLSTDTQYF. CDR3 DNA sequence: TGTGCCTGGGGTGGGGGACTAAGCACAGATACGCAGTATTTT.

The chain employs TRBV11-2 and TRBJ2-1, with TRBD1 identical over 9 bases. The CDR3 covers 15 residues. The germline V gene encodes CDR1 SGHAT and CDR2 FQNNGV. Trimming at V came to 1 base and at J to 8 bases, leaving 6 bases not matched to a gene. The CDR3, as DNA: TGTGCCAGCAGCTTAGGGGACAGGGTTGGGGATGAGCAGTTCTTC. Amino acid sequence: CASSLGDRVGDEQFF.

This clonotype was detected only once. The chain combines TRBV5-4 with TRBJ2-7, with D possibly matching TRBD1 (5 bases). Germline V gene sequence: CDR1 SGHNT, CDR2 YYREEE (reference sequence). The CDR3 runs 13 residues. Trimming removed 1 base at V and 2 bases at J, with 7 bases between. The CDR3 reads CASSLQDTYEQYF. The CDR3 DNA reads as TGTGCCAGCAGCTTGCAGGACACCTACGAGCAGTACTTC.

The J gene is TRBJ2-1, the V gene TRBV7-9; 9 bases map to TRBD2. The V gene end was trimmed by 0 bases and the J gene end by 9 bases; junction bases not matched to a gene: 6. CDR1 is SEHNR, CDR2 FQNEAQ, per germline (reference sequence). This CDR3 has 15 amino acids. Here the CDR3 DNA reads TGTGCCAGCAGCTTAGCTAAGCCTAGCGGGGTTGAGCAGTTCTTC. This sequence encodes CASSLAKPSGVEQFF.

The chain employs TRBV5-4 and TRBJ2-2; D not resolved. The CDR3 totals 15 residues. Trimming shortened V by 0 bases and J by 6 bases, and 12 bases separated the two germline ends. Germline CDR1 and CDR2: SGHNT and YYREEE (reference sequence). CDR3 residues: CASSLAVVGAGELFF. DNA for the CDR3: TGTGCCAGCAGCTTGGCCGTGGTTGGTGCCGGGGAGCTGTTTTTT.

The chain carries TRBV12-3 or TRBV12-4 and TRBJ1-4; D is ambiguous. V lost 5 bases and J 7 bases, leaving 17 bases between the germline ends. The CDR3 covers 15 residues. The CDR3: CASSPRGSGGEKLFF. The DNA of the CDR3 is TGTGCCAGCAGTCCCCGCGGGAGTGGAGGTGAAAAACTGTTTTTT.

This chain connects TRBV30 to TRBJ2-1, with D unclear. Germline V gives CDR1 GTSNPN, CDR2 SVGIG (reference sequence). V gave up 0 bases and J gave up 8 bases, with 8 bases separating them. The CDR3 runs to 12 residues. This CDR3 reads CAWSVQGDEQFF. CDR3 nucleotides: TGTGCCTGGAGTGTACAAGGAGATGAGCAGTTCTTC.

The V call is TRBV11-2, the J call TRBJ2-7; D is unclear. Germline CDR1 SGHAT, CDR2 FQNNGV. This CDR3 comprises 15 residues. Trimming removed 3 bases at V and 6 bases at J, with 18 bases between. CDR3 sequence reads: CASSFYNRPAFEQYF. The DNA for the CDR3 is TGTGCCAGCAGCTTCTACAATCGGCCTGCCTTCGAGCAGTACTTC.

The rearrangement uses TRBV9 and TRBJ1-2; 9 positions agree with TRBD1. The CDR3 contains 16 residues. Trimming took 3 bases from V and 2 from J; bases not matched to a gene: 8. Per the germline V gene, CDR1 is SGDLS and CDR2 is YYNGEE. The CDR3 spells CASSAEGGQGNYGYTF. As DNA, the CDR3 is TGTGCCAGCAGCGCTGAAGGGGGACAGGGCAACTATGGCTACACCTTC.

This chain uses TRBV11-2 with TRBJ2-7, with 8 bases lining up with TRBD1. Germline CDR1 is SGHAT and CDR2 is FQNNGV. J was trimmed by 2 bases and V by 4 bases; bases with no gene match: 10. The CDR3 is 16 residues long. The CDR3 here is CASSSFRTGTTYEQYF. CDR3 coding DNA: TGTGCCAGCAGCTCTTTCCGGACAGGGACAACCTACGAGCAGTACTTC.

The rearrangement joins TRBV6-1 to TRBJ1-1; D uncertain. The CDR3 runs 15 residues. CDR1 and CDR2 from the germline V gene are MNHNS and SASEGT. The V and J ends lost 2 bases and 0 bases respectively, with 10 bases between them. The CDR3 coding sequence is TGTGCCAGCAGTGAAAGTGGCCCGGTGAACACTGAAGCTTTCTTT. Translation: CASSESGPVNTEAFF.

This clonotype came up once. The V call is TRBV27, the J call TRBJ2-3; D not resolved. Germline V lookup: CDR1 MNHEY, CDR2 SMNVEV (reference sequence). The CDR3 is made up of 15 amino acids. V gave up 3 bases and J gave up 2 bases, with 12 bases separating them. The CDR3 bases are TGTGCCAGCAGTTTTCGGGCTTACTCCACAGATACGCAGTATTTT. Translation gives CASSFRAYSTDTQYF.

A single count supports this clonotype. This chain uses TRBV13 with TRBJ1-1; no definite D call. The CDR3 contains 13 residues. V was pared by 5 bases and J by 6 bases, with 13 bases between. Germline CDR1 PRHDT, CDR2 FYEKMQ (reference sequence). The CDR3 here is CASSTGGNPEAFF. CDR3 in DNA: TGTGCCAGCAGCACCGGTGGGAATCCTGAAGCTTTCTTT.

The CDR3 loop reads CASSDDRAGEKLFF. CDR3 DNA: TGTGCCAGCAGCGACGACAGGGCGGGGGAAAAACTGTTTTTT. The chain couples TRBV9 to TRBJ1-4, with TRBD1 matching over 7 bases. The germline V gene has CDR1 SGDLS and CDR2 YYNGEE. CDR3 length: 14 amino acids. V was pared by 3 bases and J by 8 bases, with 7 bases of the junction left unmatched.

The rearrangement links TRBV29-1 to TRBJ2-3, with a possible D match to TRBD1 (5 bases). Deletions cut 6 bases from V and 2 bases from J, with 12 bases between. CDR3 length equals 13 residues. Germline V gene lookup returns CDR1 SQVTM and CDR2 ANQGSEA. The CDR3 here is CSVVTGDTDTQYF. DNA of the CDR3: TGCAGCGTCGTAACAGGAGACACAGATACGCAGTATTTT.

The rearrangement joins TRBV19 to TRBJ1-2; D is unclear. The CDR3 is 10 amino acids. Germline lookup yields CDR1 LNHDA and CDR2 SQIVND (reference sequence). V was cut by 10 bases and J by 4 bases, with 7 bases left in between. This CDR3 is CATEAYGYTF. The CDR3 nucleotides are TGTGCCACCGAGGCCTATGGCTACACCTTC.